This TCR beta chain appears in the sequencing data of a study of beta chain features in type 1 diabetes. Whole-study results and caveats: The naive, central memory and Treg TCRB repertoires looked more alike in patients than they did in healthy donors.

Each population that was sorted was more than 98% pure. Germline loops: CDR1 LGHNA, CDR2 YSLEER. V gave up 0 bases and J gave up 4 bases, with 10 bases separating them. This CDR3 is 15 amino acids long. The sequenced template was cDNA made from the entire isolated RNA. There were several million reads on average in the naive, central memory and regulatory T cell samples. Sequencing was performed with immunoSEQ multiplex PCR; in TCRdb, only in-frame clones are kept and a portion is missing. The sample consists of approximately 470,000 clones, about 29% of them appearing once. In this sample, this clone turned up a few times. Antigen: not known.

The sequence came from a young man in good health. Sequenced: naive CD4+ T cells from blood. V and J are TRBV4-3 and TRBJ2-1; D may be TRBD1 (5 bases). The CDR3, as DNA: TGCGCCAGCAGCCAAGAAAGGGGCGGATACAATGAGCAGTTCTTC. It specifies CASSQERGGYNEQFF.